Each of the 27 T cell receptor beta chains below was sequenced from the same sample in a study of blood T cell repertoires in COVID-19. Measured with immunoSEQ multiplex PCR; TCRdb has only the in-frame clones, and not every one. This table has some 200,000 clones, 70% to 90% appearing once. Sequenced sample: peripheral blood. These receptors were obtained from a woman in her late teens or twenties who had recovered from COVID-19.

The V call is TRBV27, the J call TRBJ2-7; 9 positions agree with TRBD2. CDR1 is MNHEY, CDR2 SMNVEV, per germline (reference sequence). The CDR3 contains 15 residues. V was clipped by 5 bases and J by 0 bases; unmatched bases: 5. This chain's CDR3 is CASSRTSVNSYEQYF. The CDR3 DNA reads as TGTGCCAGCAGTAGGACTAGCGTAAACTCCTACGAGCAGTACTTC.

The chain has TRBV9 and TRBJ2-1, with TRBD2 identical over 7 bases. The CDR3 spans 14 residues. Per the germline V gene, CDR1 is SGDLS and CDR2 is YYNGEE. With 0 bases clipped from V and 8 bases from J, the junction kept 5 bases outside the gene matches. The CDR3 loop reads CASSVELRGDEQFF. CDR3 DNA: TGTGCCAGCAGCGTAGAACTCCGGGGGGATGAGCAGTTCTTC. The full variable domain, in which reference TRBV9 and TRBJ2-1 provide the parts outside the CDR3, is DSGVTQTPKHLITATGQRVTLRCSPRSGDLSVYWYQQSLDQGLQFLIQYYNGEERAKGNILERFSAQQFPDLHSELNLSSLELGDSALYFCASSVELRGDEQFFGPGTRLTVL.

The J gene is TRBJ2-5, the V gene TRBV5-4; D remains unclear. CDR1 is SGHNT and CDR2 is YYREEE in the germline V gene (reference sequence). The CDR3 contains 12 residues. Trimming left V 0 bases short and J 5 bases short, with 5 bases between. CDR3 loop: CASSLAPETQYF. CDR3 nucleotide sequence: TGTGCCAGCAGCTTGGCCCCTGAGACCCAGTACTTC.

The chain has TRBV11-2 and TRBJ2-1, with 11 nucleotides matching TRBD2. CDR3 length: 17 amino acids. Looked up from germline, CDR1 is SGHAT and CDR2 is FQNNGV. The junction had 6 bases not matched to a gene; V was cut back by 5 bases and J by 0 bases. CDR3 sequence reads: CASSLGTSGPSYNEQFF. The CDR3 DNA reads TGTGCCAGCAGCCTAGGGACTAGCGGACCCTCCTACAATGAGCAGTTCTTC.

The CDR3 here is CASSLASTAAIRDEQYF. CDR3 sequence (DNA): TGCGCCAGCAGCTTGGCCTCAACGGCAGCGATACGCGACGAGCAGTACTTC. The chain is built from TRBV5-1 and TRBJ2-7, with D hard to call. The CDR3 covers 17 residues. Germline V CDR1 and CDR2: SGHRS, YFSETQ. The ends were cut back, 0 bases at V and 5 bases at J, with 21 bases in the middle.

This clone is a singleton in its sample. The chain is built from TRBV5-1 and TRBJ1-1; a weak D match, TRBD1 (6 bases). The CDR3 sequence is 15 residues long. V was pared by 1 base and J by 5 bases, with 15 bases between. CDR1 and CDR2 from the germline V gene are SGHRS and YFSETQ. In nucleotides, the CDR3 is TGCGCCAGCAGCTTGTTTACAGGGCAGGGAACTGAAGCTTTCTTT. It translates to CASSLFTGQGTEAFF.

CDR3 bases: TGTGCCTGGAGTTGGTGGGGAGGTGGCACAGATACGCAGTATTTT. This encodes CAWSWWGGGTDTQYF. The chain couples TRBV30 to TRBJ2-3; TRBD2 is a possible D gene (6 bases). This CDR3 region has 15 residues. Trimming took 2 bases from V and 1 from J, leaving 13 bases between them. Germline values: CDR1 GTSNPN, CDR2 SVGIG (reference sequence).

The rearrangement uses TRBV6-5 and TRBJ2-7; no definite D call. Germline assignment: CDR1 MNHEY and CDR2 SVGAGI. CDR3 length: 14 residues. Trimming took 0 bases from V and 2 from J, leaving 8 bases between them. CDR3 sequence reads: CASSYSNPAYEQYF. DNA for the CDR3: TGTGCCAGCAGTTACTCGAATCCAGCCTACGAGCAGTACTTC.

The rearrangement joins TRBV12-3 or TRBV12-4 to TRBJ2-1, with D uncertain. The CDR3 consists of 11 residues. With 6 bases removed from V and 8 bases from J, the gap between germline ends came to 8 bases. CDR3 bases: TGTGCCAGCAGCCTAGGCGATGAGCAGTTCTTC. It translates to CASSLGDEQFF.

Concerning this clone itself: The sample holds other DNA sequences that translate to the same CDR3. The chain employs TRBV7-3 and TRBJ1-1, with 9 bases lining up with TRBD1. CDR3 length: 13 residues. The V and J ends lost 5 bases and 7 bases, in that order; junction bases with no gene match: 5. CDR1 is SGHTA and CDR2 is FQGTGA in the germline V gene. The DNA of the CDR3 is TGTGCCAGCAGCCCTAACAGGGGGCGTGAAGCTTTCTTT. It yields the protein CASSPNRGREAFF.

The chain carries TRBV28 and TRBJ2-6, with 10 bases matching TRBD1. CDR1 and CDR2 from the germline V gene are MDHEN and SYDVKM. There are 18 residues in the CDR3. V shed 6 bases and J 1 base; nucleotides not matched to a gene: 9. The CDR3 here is CASRTGGFILSGANVLTF. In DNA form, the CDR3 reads TGTGCCAGCAGGACAGGGGGCTTCATCTTGTCTGGGGCCAACGTCCTGACTTTC.

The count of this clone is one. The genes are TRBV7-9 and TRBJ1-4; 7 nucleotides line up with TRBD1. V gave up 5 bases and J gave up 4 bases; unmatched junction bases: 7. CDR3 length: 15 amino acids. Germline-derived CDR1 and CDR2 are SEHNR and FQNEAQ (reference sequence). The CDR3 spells CASSASRDSNEKLFF. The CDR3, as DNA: TGTGCCAGCAGCGCCAGCCGGGACAGTAATGAAAAACTGTTTTTT.

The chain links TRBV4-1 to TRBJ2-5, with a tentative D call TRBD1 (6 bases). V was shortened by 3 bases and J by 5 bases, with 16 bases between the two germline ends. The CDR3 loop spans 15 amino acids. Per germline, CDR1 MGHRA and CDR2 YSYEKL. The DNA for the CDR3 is TGCGCCAGCAGCCAGGGGACACTCGCCAGGGAGACCCAGTACTTC. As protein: CASSQGTLARETQYF.

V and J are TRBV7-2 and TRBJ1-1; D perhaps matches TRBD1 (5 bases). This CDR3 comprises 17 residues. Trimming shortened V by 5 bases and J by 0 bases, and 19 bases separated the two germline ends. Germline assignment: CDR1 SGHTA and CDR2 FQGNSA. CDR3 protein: CASSPQGQGLMNTEAFF. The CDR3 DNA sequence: TGTGCCAGCAGCCCGCAAGGCCAGGGTTTAATGAACACTGAAGCTTTCTTT.

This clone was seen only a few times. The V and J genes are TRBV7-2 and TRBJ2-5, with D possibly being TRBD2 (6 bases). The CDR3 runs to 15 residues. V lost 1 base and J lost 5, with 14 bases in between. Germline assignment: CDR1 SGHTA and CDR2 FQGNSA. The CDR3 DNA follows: TGTGCCAGCAGCTTAGGGAGGGGTAGTTTGGAGACCCAGTACTTC. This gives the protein CASSLGRGSLETQYF.

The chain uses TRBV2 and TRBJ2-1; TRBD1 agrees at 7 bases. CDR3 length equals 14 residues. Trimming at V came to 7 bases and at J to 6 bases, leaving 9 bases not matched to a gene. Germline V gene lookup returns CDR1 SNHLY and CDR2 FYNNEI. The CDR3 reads CASIPTGQPNEQFF. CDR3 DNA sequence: TGTGCCAGCATTCCCACGGGACAGCCCAATGAGCAGTTCTTC. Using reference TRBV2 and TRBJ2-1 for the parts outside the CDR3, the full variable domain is EPEVTQTPSHQVTQMGQEVILRCVPISNHLYFYWYRQILGQKVEFLVSFYNNEISEKSEIFDDQFSVERPDGSNFTLKIRSTKLEDSAMYFCASIPTGQPNEQFFGPGTRLTVL.

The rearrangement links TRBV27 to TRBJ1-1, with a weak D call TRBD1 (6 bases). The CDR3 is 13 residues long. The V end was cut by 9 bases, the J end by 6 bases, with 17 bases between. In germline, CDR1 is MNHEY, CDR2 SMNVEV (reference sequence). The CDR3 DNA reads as TGTGCCAGTAGAGAAGTATCAGGGGCTGAAGCTTTCTTT. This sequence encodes CASREVSGAEAFF.

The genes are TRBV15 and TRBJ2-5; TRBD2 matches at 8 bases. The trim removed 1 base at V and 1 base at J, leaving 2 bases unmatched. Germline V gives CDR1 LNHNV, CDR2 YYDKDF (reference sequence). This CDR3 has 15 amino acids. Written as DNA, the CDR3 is TGTGCCACCAGCAGAGGAAGCGGGAGCCAAGAGACCCAGTACTTC. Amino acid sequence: CATSRGSGSQETQYF.

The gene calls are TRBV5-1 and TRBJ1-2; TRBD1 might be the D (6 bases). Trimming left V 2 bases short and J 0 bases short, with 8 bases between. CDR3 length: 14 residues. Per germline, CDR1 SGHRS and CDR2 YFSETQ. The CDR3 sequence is CASSFTGTNYGYTF. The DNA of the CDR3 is TGCGCCAGCAGCTTTACAGGGACTAACTATGGCTACACCTTC.

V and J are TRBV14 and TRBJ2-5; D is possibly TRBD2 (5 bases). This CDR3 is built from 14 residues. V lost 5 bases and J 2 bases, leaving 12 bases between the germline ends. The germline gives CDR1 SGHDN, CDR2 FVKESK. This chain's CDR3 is CASSASSLQETQYF. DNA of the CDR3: TGTGCCAGCAGCGCTAGCAGTTTACAAGAGACCCAGTACTTC. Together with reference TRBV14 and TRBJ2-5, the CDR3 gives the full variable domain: EAGVTQFPSHSVIEKGQTVTLRCDPISGHDNLYWYRRVMGKEIKFLLHFVKESKQDESGMPNNRFLAERTGGTYSTLKVQPAELEDSGVYFCASSASSLQETQYFGPGTRLLVL.

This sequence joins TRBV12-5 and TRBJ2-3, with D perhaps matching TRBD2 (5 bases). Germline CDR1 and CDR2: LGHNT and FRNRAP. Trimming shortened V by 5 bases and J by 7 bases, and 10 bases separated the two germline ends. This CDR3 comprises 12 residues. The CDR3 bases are TGTGCTAGTGGTACCGACGGGAATACGCAGTATTTT. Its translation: CASGTDGNTQYF.

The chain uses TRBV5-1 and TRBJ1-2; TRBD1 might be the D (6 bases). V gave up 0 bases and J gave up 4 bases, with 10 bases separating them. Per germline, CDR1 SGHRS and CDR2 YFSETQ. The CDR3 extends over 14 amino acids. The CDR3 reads CASSLEATGYGYTF. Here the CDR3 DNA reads TGCGCCAGCAGCTTGGAAGCGACAGGCTATGGCTACACCTTC.

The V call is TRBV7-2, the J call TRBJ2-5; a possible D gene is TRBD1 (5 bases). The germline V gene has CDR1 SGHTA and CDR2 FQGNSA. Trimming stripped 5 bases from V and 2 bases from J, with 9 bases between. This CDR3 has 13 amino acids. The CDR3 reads CASSHDRQETQYF. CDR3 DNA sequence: TGTGCCAGCAGCCACGACAGACAAGAGACCCAGTACTTC.

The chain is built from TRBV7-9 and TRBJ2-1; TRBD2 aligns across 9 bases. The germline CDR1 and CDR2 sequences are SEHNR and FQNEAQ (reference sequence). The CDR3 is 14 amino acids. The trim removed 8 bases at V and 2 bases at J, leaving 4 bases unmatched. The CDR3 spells CASGTSRTYNEQFF. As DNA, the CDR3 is TGTGCCAGCGGGACTAGCAGAACCTACAATGAGCAGTTCTTC.

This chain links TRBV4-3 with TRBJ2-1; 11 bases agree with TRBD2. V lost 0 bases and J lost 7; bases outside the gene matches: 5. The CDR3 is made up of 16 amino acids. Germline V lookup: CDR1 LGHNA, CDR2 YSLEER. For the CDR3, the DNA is TGCGCCAGCAGCCAAGATAGGGCTAGCGGGAGGAATGAGCAGTTCTTC. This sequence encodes CASSQDRASGRNEQFF.

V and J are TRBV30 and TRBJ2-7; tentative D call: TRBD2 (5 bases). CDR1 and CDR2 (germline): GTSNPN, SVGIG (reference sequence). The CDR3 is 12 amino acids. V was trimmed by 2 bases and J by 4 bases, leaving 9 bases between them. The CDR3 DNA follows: TGTGCCTGGAGTTGGAGAGGGTACGAGCAGTACTTC. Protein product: CAWSWRGYEQYF. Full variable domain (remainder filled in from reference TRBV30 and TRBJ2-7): SQTIHQWPATLVQPVGSPLSLECTVEGTSNPNLYWYRQAAGRGLQLLFYSVGIGQISSEVPQNLSASRPQDRQFILSSKKLLLSDSGFYLCAWSWRGYEQYFGPGTRLTVT.

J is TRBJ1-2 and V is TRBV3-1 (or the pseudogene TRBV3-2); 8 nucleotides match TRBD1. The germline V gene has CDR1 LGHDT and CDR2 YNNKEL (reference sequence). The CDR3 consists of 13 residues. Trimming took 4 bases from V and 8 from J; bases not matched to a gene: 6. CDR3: CASSPDRDWGYTF. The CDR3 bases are TGTGCCAGCAGCCCGGACAGGGACTGGGGCTACACCTTC.